The 24 T cell receptor beta chains listed next were all sequenced from one sample in a study of T-cell reconstitution after alpha-beta-depleted transplantation in children. Preparation of the TCRbeta library was carried out with unique molecular identifiers. TCRdb redid the calling of the PCR reads with MiXCR, one entry per CDR3 protein. The repertoire has a few hundred thousand distinct CDR3 sequences, around 27% of them found once; the top ten carry 30% to 45%. The starting material was PBMCs, obtained before TCRalphabeta/CD19-depleted stem cell transplant. The receptors originated from a boy under three years old with Wiskott-Aldrich syndrome, due to receive a stem cell transplant.

The rearrangement uses TRBV10-3 and TRBJ2-3; TRBD2 matches 10 bases. Trimming at V came to 7 bases and at J to 1 base, leaving 5 bases not matched to a gene. CDR1 ENHRY and CDR2 SYGVKD come from the germline V gene. This CDR3 has 15 residues. Here the CDR3 reads CAINQAGGCTDTQYF. The CDR3 DNA follows: TGTGCCATCAATCAAGCGGGAGGGTGCACAGATACGCAGTATTTT.

The rearrangement joins TRBV12-3 or TRBV12-4 to TRBJ2-3, with D maybe TRBD2 (5 bases). Trimming removed 5 bases at V and 5 bases at J, with 14 bases between. The CDR3 loop spans 14 amino acids. This CDR3 reads CASSHGEPGDTQYF. CDR3 coding DNA: TGTGCCAGCAGTCACGGGGAACCGGGAGATACGCAGTATTTT.

This clonotype was observed a few times. The rearrangement joins TRBV28 to TRBJ1-4; D is undetermined. This CDR3 region has 14 residues. The germline V and J ends were trimmed by 1 base and 6 bases, with 9 bases remaining between them. Germline V lookup: CDR1 MDHEN, CDR2 SYDVKM. CDR3 nucleotide sequence: TGTGCCAGCAGTTTATCATCGGCGTATGAAAAACTGTTTTTT. It codes for CASSLSSAYEKLFF.

The rearrangement joins TRBV9 to TRBJ2-7; D possibly corresponds to TRBD2 (6 bases). The V and J ends lost 0 bases and 2 bases respectively, with 9 bases between them. The V gene's germline CDR1 is SGDLS and CDR2 YYNGEE. This CDR3 is 14 amino acids long. The CDR3 sequence: CASSVAWEAYEQYF. CDR3 nucleotide sequence: TGTGCCAGCAGCGTAGCTTGGGAGGCCTACGAGCAGTACTTC.

In its sample, this clonotype was seen once. This rearrangement joins TRBV7-2 to TRBJ2-1, with D possibly being TRBD2 (5 bases). Germline assignment: CDR1 SGHTA and CDR2 FQGNSA. V was pared by 0 bases and J by 6 bases, with 12 bases between. The CDR3 has 15 residues. CDR3 bases: TGTGCCAGCAGCTTAGCACGGGAAACGACCAATGAGCAGTTCTTC. As protein: CASSLARETTNEQFF.

The chain joins TRBV7-9 to TRBJ2-3; D gene unclear. Trimming removed 5 bases from V and 5 bases from J, with 8 bases in between. The germline gives CDR1 SEHNR, CDR2 FQNEAQ (reference sequence). The CDR3 has 12 residues. The CDR3 DNA sequence: TGTGCCAGCAGCCCCCTGCAAGATACGCAGTATTTT. Translation: CASSPLQDTQYF.

V usage is TRBV5-1 and J usage is TRBJ2-1, with a possible D match to TRBD1 (6 bases). V dropped 1 base and J dropped 0 bases, with 14 bases sitting between them. Germline CDR1 SGHRS, CDR2 YFSETQ. This CDR3 comprises 17 residues. CDR3 sequence reads: CASSLIGGTFSYNEQFF. CDR3 nucleotide sequence: TGCGCCAGCAGCTTGATTGGTGGGACATTCTCCTACAATGAGCAGTTCTTC.

This clonotype showed up many times. This sequence joins TRBV5-1 and TRBJ1-2; 7 bases agree with TRBD1. Germline V CDR1 and CDR2: SGHRS, YFSETQ. Trimming took 4 bases from V and 3 from J; bases not matched to a gene: 0. The CDR3 is 12 amino acids. The CDR3 DNA follows: TGCGCCAGCAGCGGGACAGACTATGGCTACACCTTC. It codes for CASSGTDYGYTF.

V gene TRBV5-1 combines with J gene TRBJ2-3; tentative D call: TRBD2 (5 bases). Germline V lookup: CDR1 SGHRS, CDR2 YFSETQ. V was clipped by 1 base and J by 4 bases, with 16 bases between them. The CDR3 consists of 16 residues. The CDR3 coding sequence is TGCGCCAGCAGCTTGAGGCTAGCCGGCGCAGCAGATACGCAGTATTTT. Translation gives CASSLRLAGAADTQYF.

This clonotype has only a few counts. The chain carries TRBV5-1 and TRBJ2-2; no clear D gene. Germline lookup yields CDR1 SGHRS and CDR2 YFSETQ. The length of the CDR3 is 17 residues. Trimming took off 0 bases at V and 3 bases at J, with 15 bases between the two ends. CDR3 loop: CASSLGSLPPYTGELFF. In nucleotides, the CDR3 is TGCGCCAGCAGCTTGGGCAGCCTTCCCCCTTACACCGGGGAGCTGTTTTTT.

Only a few counts were recorded for this clonotype. V gene TRBV12-5 combines with J gene TRBJ2-7; D perhaps matches TRBD2 (7 bases). The CDR3 spans 15 residues. In germline, CDR1 is LGHNT, CDR2 FRNRAP. The V gene lost 6 bases and the J gene lost 5 bases, with 20 bases spanning the gap. For the CDR3, the DNA is TGTGCTAGTGGCCAGGGACAACTAGCGCTCAACGAGCAGTACTTC. Encoded protein: CASGQGQLALNEQYF. Complete variable domain (other parts from reference TRBV12-5 and TRBJ2-7): DARVTQTPRHKVTEMGQEVTMRCQPILGHNTVFWYRQTMMQGLELLAYFRNRAPLDDSGMPKDRFSAEMPDATLATLKIQPSEPRDSAVYFCASGQGQLALNEQYFGPGTRLTVT.

The chain combines TRBV5-1 with TRBJ2-2, with 9 bases lining up with TRBD2. Unmatched junction bases numbered 11, after V lost 0 bases and J lost 2 bases. Germline CDR1 and CDR2: SGHRS and YFSETQ. The CDR3 consists of 19 residues. CDR3 bases: TGCGCCAGCAGCTTGGCCATAGGTAGCGGGAGCCTCAACACCGGGGAGCTGTTTTTT. Protein: CASSLAIGSGSLNTGELFF.

The chain combines TRBV9 with TRBJ1-3; no reliable D call. The V end lost 0 bases, the J end lost 0 bases, and 10 bases lay between the germline ends. The germline V gene encodes CDR1 SGDLS and CDR2 YYNGEE. This CDR3 is built from 16 residues. The CDR3 is CASSVGPDLSGNTIYF. CDR3 nucleotide sequence: TGTGCCAGCAGCGTAGGGCCAGACCTCTCTGGAAACACCATATATTTT.

The table lists this clonotype with a few counts. The J gene is TRBJ1-5, the V gene TRBV20-1; D unresolved. The CDR3 consists of 12 residues. The germline V gene has CDR1 DFQATT and CDR2 SNEGSKA (reference sequence). V lost 6 bases and J 2 bases, leaving 8 bases between the germline ends. CDR3 DNA sequence: TGCAGTGCCGCCGTAGGCAATCAGCCCCAGCATTTT. Translating gives CSAAVGNQPQHF.

This clonotype was counted a few times. The chain combines TRBV5-1 with TRBJ1-6; D possibly corresponds to TRBD1 (5 bases). In germline, CDR1 is SGHRS, CDR2 YFSETQ. This CDR3 is built from 15 residues. V was clipped by 4 bases and J by 8 bases, with 16 bases between them. CDR3 in amino acids: CASSLTDSLYSPLHF. CDR3 in DNA: TGCGCCAGCAGCCTGACAGATTCCCTGTATTCACCCCTCCACTTT.

The rearrangement joins TRBV3-1 to TRBJ1-2; no firm D call. Trimming removed 1 base from V and 4 bases from J, with 10 bases in between. Germline V lookup: CDR1 LGHDT, CDR2 YNNKEL (reference sequence). This CDR3 is built from 14 residues. DNA of the CDR3: TGTGCCAGCAGCCAAGGGGATCGGTTCTATGGCTACACCTTC. Encoded protein: CASSQGDRFYGYTF. The full variable domain, with the rest looked up from reference TRBV3-1 and TRBJ1-2, is DTAVSQTPKYLVTQMGNDKSIKCEQNLGHDTMYWYKQDSKKFLKIMFSYNNKELIINETVPNRFSPKSPDKAHLNLHINSLELGDSAVYFCASSQGDRFYGYTFGSGTRLTVV.

The chain joins TRBV5-1 to TRBJ2-1, with TRBD2 as a possible D gene (6 bases). V lost 2 bases to trimming and J lost 5 bases, with 14 bases between them. CDR1 is SGHRS, CDR2 YFSETQ, per germline. The CDR3 contains 15 residues. The CDR3 DNA is TGCGCCAGCAGCTTTCGGGGGTACCAGGACAATGAGCAGTTCTTC. Translated: CASSFRGYQDNEQFF.

This clonotype was picked up a small number of times. The chain recombines TRBV24-1 with TRBJ2-1; 15 bases are shared with TRBD2. CDR3 size: 15 residues. V was pared by 9 bases and J by 3 bases, with 2 bases of the junction left unmatched. Germline lookup yields CDR1 KGHDR and CDR2 SFDVKD. CDR3 region: CATGLAGGGYNEQFF. CDR3 coding DNA: TGTGCCACCGGACTAGCGGGAGGGGGCTACAATGAGCAGTTCTTC.

The gene calls are TRBV10-3 and TRBJ2-3; D is uncertain. This CDR3 has 13 amino acids. Germline V gene lookup returns CDR1 ENHRY and CDR2 SYGVKD. V lost 0 bases, J lost 8 bases, and 9 bases lay in between. The CDR3 region is CAISESMAPTQYF. For the CDR3, the DNA is TGTGCCATCAGTGAGTCGATGGCCCCTACGCAGTATTTT.

V and J are TRBV5-1 and TRBJ2-5, with 9 bases lining up with TRBD1. CDR1 is SGHRS and CDR2 is YFSETQ in the germline V gene. CDR3 length equals 15 residues. The junction had 4 bases not matched to a gene; V was cut back by 2 bases and J by 2 bases. The CDR3: CASSFGQGRQETQYF. DNA for the CDR3: TGCGCCAGCAGCTTCGGACAGGGGAGGCAAGAGACCCAGTACTTC. Drawing the rest from reference TRBV5-1 and TRBJ2-5, the complete variable domain is KAGVTQTPRYLIKTRGQQVTLSCSPISGHRSVSWYQQTPGQGLQFLFEYFSETQRNKGNFPGRFSGRQFSNSRSEMNVSTLELGDSALYLCASSFGQGRQETQYFGPGTRLLVL.

This clonotype was detected a few times. The chain recombines TRBV6-1 with TRBJ2-1; 16 nucleotides agree with TRBD2. Germline V gives CDR1 MNHNS, CDR2 SASEGT. The CDR3 consists of 18 residues. After removal of 6 bases from V and 4 bases from J, the junction contained 9 bases not matched to a gene. CDR3 amino acids: CASSPRGTSGREYNEQFF. CDR3 nucleotide sequence: TGTGCCAGCAGCCCCCGTGGGACTAGCGGGAGGGAATACAATGAGCAGTTCTTC.

CDR3 sequence (DNA): TGTGCCAGCAGCTTGGGGGGGCGGGGCGAGCAGTACTTC. Amino acids: CASSLGGRGEQYF. V and J are TRBV7-2 and TRBJ2-7, with D perhaps TRBD2 (7 bases). Germline V gene sequence: CDR1 SGHTA, CDR2 FQGNSA. Trimming cost V 3 bases and J 6 bases, with 12 bases left between them. The CDR3 is 13 amino acids.

The table lists this clonotype with a few counts. The chain combines TRBV11-1 with TRBJ2-4, with D maybe TRBD1 (6 bases). Germline CDR1 reads SGHAT; CDR2 reads FQDESV (reference sequence). V was pared by 4 bases and J by 1 base, with 20 bases between. The CDR3 contains 18 residues. CDR3 nucleotide sequence: TGTGCCAGCAGCTCCGGACCGGGACAAATGTTCGCCAAAAACATTCAGTACTTC. This sequence encodes CASSSGPGQMFAKNIQYF. The full variable domain, its missing parts supplied by reference TRBV11-1 and TRBJ2-4, is EAEVAQSPRYKITEKSQAVAFWCDPISGHATLYWYRQILGQGPELLVQFQDESVVDDSQLPKDRFSAERLKGVDSTLKIQPAELGDSAMYLCASSSGPGQMFAKNIQYFGAGTRLSVL.

The V and J genes are TRBV5-1 and TRBJ2-3; 7 bases agree with TRBD2. The V gene's germline CDR1 is SGHRS and CDR2 YFSETQ. This CDR3 contains 15 residues. V was clipped by 3 bases and J by 6 bases; unmatched bases: 10. The CDR3, as DNA: TGCGCCAGCAGCTCCCGCGCGGGAGTGGGGGATACGCAGTATTTT. Translating it yields CASSSRAGVGDTQYF. The full variable domain, its missing parts supplied by reference TRBV5-1 and TRBJ2-3, is KAGVTQTPRYLIKTRGQQVTLSCSPISGHRSVSWYQQTPGQGLQFLFEYFSETQRNKGNFPGRFSGRQFSNSRSEMNVSTLELGDSALYLCASSSRAGVGDTQYFGPGTRLTVL.